This is a list of T cell receptor beta chains from one sample in a study of T-cell reconstitution after alpha-beta-depleted transplantation in children. TCRdb re-called the PCR reads through MiXCR, storing one row per CDR3 protein. The data contain more than 200,000 distinct CDR3 sequences, approximately 9.9% of them singletons. Sequencing was performed on PBMCs from the stem cell graft donor, taken from the stem cell graft. All receptors come from a human donor who donated a stem cell graft to a child with SCID. CDR3s include the opening cysteine and the closing phenylalanine or tryptophan. D genes are given only for firm matches. Clone size, where shown, is once, few, many, or a class for clones that have expanded.

V,D,J,size,CDR3,DNA
TRBV11-2,.,TRBJ2-2,many,CASSDNWSTGELFF,TGTGCCAGCAGCGATAACTGGAGCACCGGGGAGCTGTTTTTT
TRBV20-1,.,TRBJ2-7,many,CSAYQGNEQYF,TGCAGTGCTTACCAGGGGAACGAGCAGTACTTC
TRBV27,.,TRBJ2-1,many,CASSLLGGAEQFF,TGTGCCAGCAGTTTATTAGGCGGGGCTGAGCAGTTCTTC
TRBV12-3/TRBV12-4,TRBD2,TRBJ2-3,many,CASSLPGLAGTDTQYF,TGTGCCAGCAGCCTTCCGGGACTAGCGGGCACAGATACGCAGTATTTT
TRBV5-1,.,TRBJ1-4,many,CASSSGTSIATNEKLFF,TGCGCCAGCAGCTCCGGAACATCGATTGCAACTAATGAAAAACTGTTTTTT
TRBV7-9,.,TRBJ1-3,many,CASSLVAPSGNTIYF,TGTGCCAGCAGCTTAGTGGCCCCCTCTGGAAACACCATATATTTT
TRBV6-5,.,TRBJ1-2,many,CASSYSIAPGKTNYGYTF,TGTGCCAGCAGTTACTCGATCGCCCCGGGGAAAACTAACTATGGCTACACCTTC
TRBV20-1,TRBD2,TRBJ2-1,many,CSARDTSGGRNEQFF,TGCAGTGCTAGAGACACTAGCGGGGGGCGCAATGAGCAGTTCTTC
TRBV29-1,.,TRBJ2-3,many,CSVERGLAADTQYF,TGCAGCGTTGAACGAGGGCTAGCTGCAGATACGCAGTATTTT
TRBV29-1,.,TRBJ2-3,many,CSVDRRGTDTQYF,TGCAGCGTTGACAGGAGGGGCACAGATACGCAGTATTTT
TRBV20-1,.,TRBJ2-1,many,CSAHLGGAGYNEQFF,TGCAGTGCCCACTTAGGGGGGGCCGGGTACAATGAGCAGTTCTTC
TRBV4-3,.,TRBJ2-7,many,CASSQEQGTYEQYF,TGCGCCAGCAGCCAAGAACAGGGTACCTACGAGCAGTACTTC
TRBV5-1,.,TRBJ2-5,many,CASSPHDRETQYF,TGCGCCAGCAGCCCACACGATCGAGAGACCCAGTACTTC
TRBV9,.,TRBJ2-1,many,CASSPQWRGTQNEQFF,TGTGCCAGCAGCCCCCAGTGGCGGGGAACCCAAAATGAGCAGTTCTTC
TRBV20-1,.,TRBJ1-5,few,CSASQGNSNQPQHF,TGCAGTGCTAGCCAGGGGAATAGCAATCAGCCCCAGCATTTT
TRBV19,.,TRBJ1-3,.,CASSQETARVSGNTIYF,TGTGCCAGTAGTCAGGAGACAGCCCGAGTCTCTGGAAACACCATATATTTT
TRBV29-1,.,TRBJ2-4,many,CSVDQGPGDIQYF,TGCAGCGTTGACCAAGGGCCCGGGGACATTCAGTACTTC
TRBV6-1,.,TRBJ1-2,many,CASSTTLGHTF,TGTGCCAGCAGTACGACACTGGGGCACACCTTC
TRBV6-5,TRBD1,TRBJ1-1,many,CASSDRQGKAFF,TGTGCCAGCAGCGACCGACAGGGGAAAGCTTTCTTT
TRBV5-1,TRBD1,TRBJ1-1,many,CASSHPGGTEAFF,TGCGCCAGCAGCCACCCAGGGGGCACTGAAGCTTTCTTT
TRBV2,TRBD1,TRBJ2-2,.,CASRPGQGRTGELFF,TGTGCCAGCCGGCCGGGACAGGGGCGGACCGGGGAGCTGTTTTTT
TRBV7-7,.,TRBJ2-2,.,CASSLRAGQNTGELFF,TGTGCCAGCAGCTTAAGGGCAGGGCAGAACACCGGGGAGCTGTTTTTT
TRBV5-1,.,TRBJ1-3,many,CASSLSAGNSGNTIYF,TGCGCCAGCAGCTTGTCGGCCGGGAACTCTGGAAACACCATATATTTT
TRBV6-1,.,TRBJ2-5,many,CASSSTSSETQYF,TGTGCCAGCAGTAGTACTAGTTCCGAGACCCAGTACTTC
TRBV29-1,TRBD2,TRBJ2-3,many,CSVESGADTQYF,TGCAGCGTTGAGAGCGGGGCAGATACGCAGTATTTT
TRBV20-1,TRBD2,TRBJ2-2,.,CCATPIGLAGNTGELFF,TGCTGTGCCACCCCGATCGGGCTAGCGGGGAACACCGGGGAGCTGTTTTTT
TRBV5-1,.,TRBJ1-1,many,CASRTKGNTEAFF,TGCGCCAGCCGTACCAAAGGGAACACTGAAGCTTTCTTT
TRBV24-1,.,TRBJ1-5,many,CATSLQGPNQPQHF,TGTGCCACCAGCCTACAGGGTCCCAACCAGCCCCAGCATTTT
TRBV3-1,.,TRBJ1-1,many,CASRPTSNTEAFF,TGTGCCAGCAGACCGACCTCGAACACTGAAGCTTTCTTT
TRBV5-1,TRBD2,TRBJ2-1,many,CASSLGPGGNEQFF,TGCGCCAGCAGCTTGGGCCCGGGAGGCAATGAGCAGTTCTTC
TRBV2,.,TRBJ2-7,few,CASSEVLGANSYEQYF,TGTGCCAGCAGTGAAGTTCTTGGGGCAAACTCCTACGAGCAGTACTTC
TRBV10-3,.,TRBJ1-1,many,CAISEMGREAFF,TGTGCCATCAGTGAAATGGGGAGAGAAGCTTTCTTT
TRBV3-1,TRBD1,TRBJ1-5,many,CASSQDGQGAYSNQPQHF,TGTGCCAGCAGCCAAGACGGGCAGGGGGCCTATAGCAATCAGCCCCAGCATTTT
TRBV20-1,.,TRBJ1-4,many,CSALVITNEKLFF,TGCAGTGCCTTAGTAATAACTAATGAAAAACTGTTTTTT
TRBV5-1,TRBD2,TRBJ2-7,many,CASSLEFRGGRTYEQYF,TGCGCCAGCAGCTTGGAATTTCGGGGGGGCCGAACCTACGAGCAGTACTTC
TRBV15,.,TRBJ2-1,many,CATSSPGPVSINEQFF,TGTGCCACCAGCTCTCCCGGGCCAGTCAGCATCAATGAGCAGTTCTTC
TRBV7-2,.,TRBJ2-3,many,CASSLWGRGQYF,TGTGCCAGCAGCTTATGGGGGCGGGGGCAGTATTTT
TRBV12-3/TRBV12-4,.,TRBJ2-6,many,CASSSTGANVLTF,TGTGCCAGCAGTTCTACGGGGGCCAACGTCCTGACTTTC
TRBV20-1,.,TRBJ2-1,many,CSAREARGVYNEQFF,TGCAGTGCTAGGGAGGCGCGGGGTGTCTACAATGAGCAGTTCTTC
TRBV5-1,.,TRBJ1-2,many,CASSSSGAPGYGYTF,TGCGCCAGCAGTAGCTCTGGGGCACCGGGGTATGGCTACACCTTC
TRBV20-1,.,TRBJ1-2,many,CSASGRGERGYTF,TGCAGTGCTAGCGGCCGGGGGGAGCGGGGCTACACCTTC
TRBV6-1,.,TRBJ2-2,many,CATGWRGPGTGELFF,TGTGCCACGGGTTGGAGGGGTCCGGGCACCGGGGAGCTGTTTTTT
TRBV30,.,TRBJ1-6,many,CAWSVRPRGDNSPLHF,TGTGCCTGGAGTGTACGACCTCGAGGGGATAATTCACCCCTCCACTTT
TRBV18,.,TRBJ2-6,.,CASSPVGGVSGANVLTF,TGTGCCAGCTCACCCGTTGGCGGGGTGTCTGGGGCCAACGTCCTGACTTTC
TRBV7-8,TRBD2,TRBJ2-3,many,CASSLGLAGGLGADTQYF,TGTGCCAGCAGCTTGGGACTAGCGGGGGGGCTCGGTGCAGATACGCAGTATTTT
TRBV7-9,.,TRBJ2-1,many,CASSPRGMNEQFF,TGTGCCAGCAGCCCCCGGGGCATGAATGAGCAGTTCTTC
TRBV29-1,.,TRBJ1-2,.,CSVGTGTGYGYTF,TGCAGCGTTGGGACCGGTACGGGCTATGGCTACACCTTC
TRBV20-1,TRBD1,TRBJ1-5,many,CSARDPSGGNQPQHF,TGCAGTGCTAGAGATCCTTCAGGGGGAAATCAGCCCCAGCATTTT
TRBV18,.,TRBJ1-1,many,CASSPLTARFGWTEAFF,TGTGCCAGCTCACCACTGACAGCCAGGTTCGGGTGGACTGAAGCTTTCTTT
TRBV6-5,.,TRBJ2-6,many,CASRVLPGGANVLTF,TGTGCCAGCAGGGTACTCCCTGGAGGGGCCAACGTCCTGACTTTC
TRBV9,TRBD2,TRBJ2-3,many,CASSPRGEITDTQYF,TGTGCCAGCAGCCCGCGGGGGGAGATCACAGATACGCAGTATTTT
TRBV24-1,TRBD1,TRBJ2-7,many,CATSDSGQGSYEQYF,TGTGCCACCAGTGATTCCGGACAGGGCTCCTACGAGCAGTACTTC
TRBV6-2/TRBV6-3,.,TRBJ1-5,few,CASSYSGLQPQHF,TGTGCCAGCAGTTACTCGGGGCTTCAGCCCCAGCATTTT
TRBV7-8,TRBD2,TRBJ2-7,.,CASSLAGASLAGEAYEQYF,TGTGCCAGCAGCTTAGCGGGGGCCAGTCTAGCGGGGGAAGCCTACGAGCAGTACTTC
TRBV20-1,.,TRBJ2-5,many,CSAKPPTRAETQYF,TGCAGTGCCAAACCCCCGACAAGGGCAGAGACCCAGTACTTC
TRBV9,TRBD2,TRBJ2-1,few,CASSVTSGGLGDEQFF,TGTGCCAGCAGCGTAACTAGCGGGGGATTAGGAGATGAGCAGTTCTTC
TRBV4-2,.,TRBJ1-1,many,CASSHSKGNTEAFF,TGTGCCAGCAGCCACTCCAAGGGGAACACTGAAGCTTTCTTT
TRBV19,.,TRBJ1-1,few,CASSILGGGTEAFF,TGTGCCAGTAGTATCCTCGGGGGGGGCACTGAAGCTTTCTTT
TRBV20-1,TRBD2,TRBJ2-5,many,CSARGAGEFQETQYF,TGCAGTGCTAGGGGTGCGGGGGAGTTCCAAGAGACCCAGTACTTC